The T cell receptor (beta chain) described here comes from a study of T cell changes during pregnancy in multiple sclerosis (dated by TCRdb to between 2018 and 2021). Broadly, across the study: The study looked at changes in the T cell repertoire across pregnancy in women with multiple sclerosis.

The library was generated by the immunoSEQ multiplex PCR assay. Drawn from immuneACCESS, this table holds only the in-frame rearrangements with V and J called that TCRdb kept. Clones are partly lost; checked studies trace under half to an unresolved V gene and leave the rest unexplained. The sample contains tens of thousands of clones, approximately 90% of them found a single time. 1.3% of the sample goes to the ten largest clones. V is pared back by 1 base and J by 3 bases, with 14 bases lying between the germline termini. The CDR1 and CDR2 encoded by the germline V gene are SGHTS and YDEGEE. Counted from cysteine to phenylalanine, this CDR3 has 16 amino acids. CDR3 DNA only is kept here, 48 bases in frame from base 1. With respect to this clone: The antigen this receptor binds is unknown. No much larger clone exists at a distance of one base, and base qualities are not known.

This specimen consisted of peripheral blood, obtained in the second trimester of pregnancy. The V and J segments used are TRBV5-8 and TRBJ1-3; 6 matching bases give a weak D call of TRBD1. This TCR came from a female donor with multiple sclerosis, enrolled in a pregnancy study. CDR3 sequence: CASSLMSGALGNTIYF. The nucleotides are TGTGCCAGCAGCTTGATGTCAGGGGCTCTTGGAAACACCATATATTTT.